This T cell receptor (beta chain) was sequenced in a study of T-cell memory formation after mild COVID-19 (dated by TCRdb to the early 2020s). Context from the whole study: TCR sequence clusters from the two donors were largely donor specific. In two donors, T-cell clones that expanded and contracted after mild COVID-19 were tracked by sequencing TCRalpha and TCRbeta repertoires over time. Two young, previously healthy adult volunteers made up the cohort, one male and one female.

Broad study findings and their caveats: Some responding clones were found in pre-infection memory, which suggests that pre-existing cross-reactive memory T cells took part in the SARS-CoV-2 response. Only two mild cases were covered in the study, and larger cohorts including severe cases with pre-infection samples were considered necessary. Contracting CD4+ clones were located mainly in the CM and EM memory subsets, whereas CD8+ clones were found to be enriched in EMRA. From day 15 to 85, contracting clones showed balanced CD4/CD8 phenotypes, whereas a second wave of clones that expanded from day 15 to 37 leaned towards CD4+. Whether the second-wave clones peaking on day 37 were SARS-CoV-2 specific was not confirmed.

The sample was run on an Illumina NovaSeq 6000. TCRalpha and TCRbeta cDNA libraries were constructed by 5'RACE with constant-segment primers, with sample barcodes and unique molecular identifiers being introduced. Trizol reagent was used to extract RNA from every sample. Amplification of the libraries took two PCR steps, and the second step added a second sample barcode plus Illumina TruSeq adapters. Libraries were sequenced on an Illumina NovaSeq with 2 x 150 bp paired-end reads. As for the authors' bioinformatics: With migec v1.2.7, reads were demultiplexed and then collapsed into UMI-guided consensus sequences. Using mixcr v2.1.11, UMI consensuses were aligned to TRA and TRB V and J templates and then assembled into clonotypes. Clonotypes were classified as expanded or contracted when called significant by both edgeR and NoisET, with noise models trained on biological replicates. For edgeR calls, a false discovery rate-adjusted p below 0.01 and a log2 fold-change threshold of 1 were applied. As an exploratory analysis of dynamics, PCA with hierarchical clustering was applied to max-normalized trajectories of the 1000 most abundant clonotypes. Each responding clone was given a CD4 or CD8 phenotype based on the CD4+ and CD8+ repertoires, which had been sequenced separately. TCRdb itself trimmed the public reads at Q25 with fastp, ran MiXCR and retained productive beta chains. Under each unique CDR3 protein, matching rows form one entry showing the most common genes and DNA. The V and J calls reflect TCRdb's pipeline rather than the authors' work. For this sample the table gives about 600,000 distinct CDR3 sequences, of which about a fifth were detected only once. The ten largest clones represent about 8.4% of the sample.

Note on this clonotype: No cognate antigen has been identified for it. No quality values exist for individual bases; no much larger clone is one base distant.

From the cysteine through the phenylalanine, the CDR3 covers 16 amino acids. Just the 48-base CDR3 DNA is kept, in frame starting at base 1. The V end loses 0 bases and the J end loses 1 base, and a stretch of 10 bases separates them. Taken from the germline V gene, the CDR1 and CDR2 loops are SGHVS and FQNEAQ. Ficoll-Paque density gradient centrifugation was used to isolate PBMCs. What was sequenced was PBMCs or a T cell subset sorted from them (not recorded which). This receptor chain uses TRBV7-8 and TRBJ2-1, and possibly TRBD2, on 6 matching bases. The sequence was obtained from an adult woman who had mild COVID-19 (a few samples of this study predate the infection). The sample titles of this study are shuffled in the database, so cell type and time point are left out; the donor was told from shared clones. CDR3 loop: CASSLARTTSYNEQFF. The nucleotides read TGTGCCAGCAGCTTAGCGCGGACTACATCCTACAATGAGCAGTTCTTC.